Presented here are 27 T cell receptor beta chains from one specimen sequenced in a study of blood T cell repertoires in COVID-19. Produced via immunoSEQ multiplex PCR; TCRdb's table is partial and in-frame only. The sample records fewer than 150,000 clones, less than 85% being singletons. Sample: peripheral blood. Receptor source: a man aged 50 to 59 with acute or convalescent COVID-19.

The chain has TRBV10-3 and TRBJ1-6, with D maybe TRBD1 (5 bases). Germline V lookup: CDR1 ENHRY, CDR2 SYGVKD. The CDR3 is 15 residues long. V shed 10 bases and J shed 0 bases, with 13 bases lying between them. The CDR3 sequence is CATEGESSYNSPLHF. The DNA of the CDR3 is TGTGCCACCGAAGGGGAAAGCTCCTATAATTCACCCCTCCACTTT.

CDR3 amino acids: CASSKAPPAGMTPYEQYF. The CDR3 DNA sequence: TGTGCCAGCAGCAAAGCCCCGCCAGCGGGGATGACACCCTACGAGCAGTACTTC. The rearrangement joins TRBV21-1 to TRBJ2-7; the table's D gene call, TRBD2, was not cross checked with the DNA. TRBV21-1 is a listed pseudogene. This CDR3 has 18 residues.

This clone was recorded only once. V and J are TRBV10-2 and TRBJ1-6; 8 positions agree with TRBD1. The CDR3 is 13 residues long. Losses at the gene ends were 3 bases for V and 10 bases for J; bases not matched to a gene: 2. Germline V gene sequence: CDR1 WSHSY, CDR2 SAAADI. The CDR3: CASSDRGRSPLHF. CDR3 bases: TGCGCCAGCAGTGACAGGGGGCGATCACCCCTCCACTTT.

The J gene is TRBJ1-2, the V gene TRBV10-3; TRBD1 might be the D (6 bases). Trimming left V 3 bases short and J 4 bases short, with 18 bases between. Germline values: CDR1 ENHRY, CDR2 SYGVKD. This CDR3 has 16 amino acids. The CDR3, as DNA: TGTGCCATCAGTGACCCTGGACAGAGACGAACCTATGGCTACACCTTC. Protein sequence: CAISDPGQRRTYGYTF.

As to this clone: The sample has other DNA sequences that encode this CDR3 too. The chain links TRBV9 to TRBJ2-1; 9 positions match TRBD1. V was pared by 0 bases and J by 5 bases, with 6 bases of the junction left unmatched. The CDR3 spans 16 residues. The germline CDR1 and CDR2 sequences are SGDLS and YYNGEE. CDR3 in amino acids: CASSVGGQGRDNEQFF. Written as DNA, the CDR3 is TGTGCCAGCAGCGTAGGGGGACAGGGTAGGGACAATGAGCAGTTCTTC.

The chain joins TRBV24-1 to TRBJ2-1; 8 bases map to TRBD1. The CDR3 is 12 amino acids. Looked up from germline, CDR1 is KGHDR and CDR2 is SFDVKD. Trimming at V came to 3 bases and at J to 15 bases, leaving 6 bases not matched to a gene. Here the CDR3 DNA reads TGTGCCACCAGTGATGCGGACAGGGACCTGTTCTTC. This encodes CATSDADRDLFF.

V gene TRBV5-1 combines with J gene TRBJ1-1; 10 nucleotides align to TRBD1. From germline, CDR1 is SGHRS and CDR2 YFSETQ. After removal of 4 bases from V and 1 base from J, the junction contained 7 bases not matched to a gene. The CDR3 contains 16 residues. The CDR3 loop reads CASSPTDRGANTEAFF. CDR3 nucleotides: TGCGCCAGCAGCCCCACGGACAGGGGGGCGAACACTGAAGCTTTCTTT.

The chain recombines TRBV5-8 with TRBJ2-5; D uncertain. The CDR3 extends over 12 amino acids. V was shortened by 5 bases and J by 5 bases, with 10 bases between the two germline ends. Germline V gives CDR1 SGHTS, CDR2 YDEGEE. CDR3 in amino acids: CASSYYGETQYF. The DNA for the CDR3 is TGTGCCAGCAGTTATTACGGGGAGACCCAGTACTTC.

This clone was detected only once. The V gene is TRBV5-1, the J gene TRBJ2-1; possibly TRBD1 for D (6 bases). From germline, CDR1 is SGHRS and CDR2 YFSETQ. V gave up 4 bases and J gave up 4 bases, with 18 bases separating them. The CDR3 totals 16 residues. The CDR3 loop is CASSPSGQQPYNEQFF. The CDR3 nucleotides read TGCGCCAGCAGCCCATCCGGACAGCAGCCTTACAATGAGCAGTTCTTC.

The chain recombines TRBV10-3 with TRBJ2-6; D call uncertain. The germline gives CDR1 ENHRY, CDR2 SYGVKD. With 4 bases removed from V and 0 bases from J, the gap between germline ends came to 7 bases. The CDR3 has 15 amino acids. This CDR3 reads CAISGLFSGANVLTF. The CDR3 bases are TGTGCCATCAGTGGACTTTTCTCTGGGGCCAACGTCCTGACTTTC.

The chain links TRBV28 to TRBJ2-3; 10 bases line up with TRBD2. CDR3 length equals 15 residues. Trimming cost V 6 bases and J 2 bases; bases outside gene matches: 5. Germline assignment: CDR1 MDHEN and CDR2 SYDVKM. The CDR3 loop is CASRLAGTLTDTQYF. The CDR3 DNA is TGTGCCAGCAGACTAGCGGGGACTCTCACAGATACGCAGTATTTT.

J is TRBJ2-7 and V is TRBV2; 11 nucleotides agree with TRBD2. The CDR3 loop spans 15 amino acids. Germline-derived CDR1 and CDR2 are SNHLY and FYNNEI. Trimming cost V 5 bases and J 2 bases; bases outside gene matches: 5. The CDR3 spells CASSKLAGAPYEQYF. The DNA of the CDR3 is TGTGCCAGCAGTAAACTAGCGGGAGCCCCCTACGAGCAGTACTTC.

This chain uses TRBV2 with TRBJ2-7; 7 bases map to TRBD1. The CDR3 has 14 amino acids. Germline V lookup: CDR1 SNHLY, CDR2 FYNNEI. After removal of 8 bases from V and 2 bases from J, the junction contained 9 bases not matched to a gene. The DNA of the CDR3 is TGTGCCAGCTCCCCCTGGGACAGAGCCTACGAGCAGTACTTC. It translates to CASSPWDRAYEQYF.

The chain is built from TRBV11-3 and TRBJ2-7; possible D gene TRBD1, 5 bases. Germline CDR1 and CDR2: SGHNT and YENEEA. The CDR3 is made up of 13 amino acids. Trimming cost V 3 bases and J 6 bases, with 12 bases left between them. The CDR3 spells CASSFGRAGEQYF. The CDR3 DNA is TGTGCCAGCAGCTTCGGCAGGGCAGGCGAGCAGTACTTC.

The rearrangement uses TRBV11-2 and TRBJ2-7; D perhaps matches TRBD2 (6 bases). Trimming took off 5 bases at V and 1 base at J, with 18 bases between the two ends. Looked up from germline, CDR1 is SGHAT and CDR2 is FQNNGV. CDR3 size: 16 residues. The CDR3 is CASSPLPREYSYEQYF. CDR3 coding DNA: TGTGCCAGCAGCCCACTTCCCCGGGAGTATTCCTACGAGCAGTACTTC.

The rearrangement uses TRBV12-3 or TRBV12-4 and TRBJ1-2, with 9 bases lining up with TRBD1. CDR3 size: 12 residues. V was pared by 6 bases and J by 6 bases, with 2 bases of the junction left unmatched. CDR3 sequence reads: CASRDRGHGYTF. As DNA, the CDR3 is TGTGCCAGCAGGGACAGGGGACATGGCTACACCTTC.

The chain employs TRBV5-1 and TRBJ2-1, with TRBD1 matching over 7 bases. The J segment lost 0 bases and the V segment lost 3 bases, leaving 9 bases of the junction unmatched. Germline CDR1 and CDR2: SGHRS and YFSETQ. CDR3 size: 17 residues. This CDR3 reads CASSSPFTGVSYNEQFF. In DNA form, the CDR3 reads TGCGCCAGCAGCTCTCCCTTTACAGGGGTCTCCTACAATGAGCAGTTCTTC.

V gene TRBV30 combines with J gene TRBJ1-5, with D maybe TRBD1 (5 bases). Between the trimmed V and J ends, which lost 0 bases and 1 base, there was a span of 10 bases. The CDR3 loop spans 15 amino acids. Germline V CDR1 and CDR2: GTSNPN, SVGIG (reference sequence). This chain's CDR3 is CAWSVAGTSNQPQHF. In DNA form, the CDR3 reads TGTGCCTGGAGTGTGGCGGGGACGAGCAATCAGCCCCAGCATTTT.

The chain carries TRBV28 and TRBJ2-7; no firm D call. The CDR3 runs 15 residues. Germline V CDR1 and CDR2: MDHEN, SYDVKM. With 7 bases removed from V and 3 bases from J, the gap between germline ends came to 19 bases. CDR3 region: CASISAVLLGYEQYF. The CDR3 DNA follows: TGTGCCAGCATCTCGGCGGTTTTGCTAGGCTACGAGCAGTACTTC.

The gene calls are TRBV15 and TRBJ1-2, with TRBD1 identical over 11 bases. Germline CDR1 LNHNV, CDR2 YYDKDF (reference sequence). The CDR3 length is 15 residues. V lost 4 bases, J lost 5 bases, and 6 bases stayed unmatched. The CDR3 DNA is TGTGCCACCAGCATCGGACAGGGGGCAGGGTATGGCTACACCTTC. It specifies CATSIGQGAGYGYTF. The full variable domain, rest sourced from reference TRBV15 and TRBJ1-2, is DAMVIQNPRYQVTQFGKPVTLSCSQTLNHNVMYWYQQKSSQAPKLLFHYYDKDFNNEADTPDNFQSRRPNTSFCFLDIRSPGLGDTAMYLCATSIGQGAGYGYTFGSGTRLTVV.

This chain links TRBV5-4 with TRBJ2-2, with TRBD1 identical over 7 bases. The CDR3 length is 14 residues. The V segment lost 4 bases and the J segment 3 bases; nucleotides outside the gene matches: 3. CDR1 and CDR2 (germline): SGHNT, YYREEE (reference sequence). For the CDR3, the DNA is TGTGCCAGCAGCCCGGGACAGTACACCGGGGAGCTGTTTTTT. Amino acid sequence: CASSPGQYTGELFF.

The chain has TRBV13 and TRBJ2-1; TRBD2 matches at 12 bases. This CDR3 spans 19 amino acids. Germline V gives CDR1 PRHDT, CDR2 FYEKMQ (reference sequence). J gave up 8 bases and V 6 bases, and 20 bases lay outside the gene matches. The CDR3 DNA follows: TGTGCCAGCAGTCCAGAACCGGGACTAGCGGGCCGATCGGACCATGAGCAGTTCTTC. It specifies CASSPEPGLAGRSDHEQFF.

This clone was counted a single time. The CDR3: CASSLTGDESQPQHF. The CDR3 DNA reads TGTGCCAGCAGCCTGACAGGGGATGAGAGTCAGCCCCAGCATTTT. The rearrangement links TRBV6-5 to TRBJ1-5; 8 nucleotides align to TRBD1. V was pared by 6 bases and J by 6 bases, with 10 bases of the junction left unmatched. The CDR3 length is 15 residues. Germline values: CDR1 MNHEY, CDR2 SVGAGI.

The chain uses TRBV4-2 and TRBJ2-5; 13 bases map to TRBD2. The CDR3 is 17 residues long. Germline V lookup: CDR1 LGHNA, CDR2 YNFKEQ. The ends lost 4 bases at V and 0 bases at J; junction bases unmatched: 5. The CDR3 sequence: CASSLLGLAGDQETQYF. In DNA form, the CDR3 reads TGTGCCAGCAGCCTCCTCGGACTAGCGGGGGACCAAGAGACCCAGTACTTC.

This rearrangement joins TRBV6-5 to TRBJ1-1, with D perhaps matching TRBD1 (5 bases). This CDR3 has 13 amino acids. CDR1 is MNHEY and CDR2 is SVGAGI in the germline V gene. Trimming removed 6 bases at V and 8 bases at J, with 16 bases between. The CDR3 sequence: CASRTGSTREAFF. The CDR3 bases are TGTGCCAGCAGAACAGGATCTACGAGGGAAGCTTTCTTT.

The chain is built from TRBV28 and TRBJ1-5; TRBD1 agrees at 7 bases. Germline V gene sequence: CDR1 MDHEN, CDR2 SYDVKM. The CDR3 extends over 16 amino acids. Germline trimming cut 5 bases from V and 1 base from J; bases unmatched to any gene: 8. This chain's CDR3 is CASSPGTGASNQPQHF. For the CDR3, the DNA is TGTGCCAGCAGTCCGGGCACAGGGGCCAGCAATCAGCCCCAGCATTTT.

This clone showed up just once. This rearrangement joins TRBV4-2 to TRBJ2-3; TRBD2 might be the D (5 bases). The CDR3 runs 15 residues. Deletions cut 0 bases from V and 1 base from J, with 8 bases between. In germline, CDR1 is LGHNA, CDR2 YNFKEQ. The CDR3 reads CASSQDPGGTDTQYF. CDR3 in DNA: TGTGCCAGCAGCCAAGATCCCGGGGGCACAGATACGCAGTATTTT.